Listed below are T cell receptor beta chains from one sample, sequenced in a study of OX40 agonist ivuxolimab in advanced cancers. The data were produced by immunoSEQ multiplex PCR, yet TCRdb's version contains in-frame clones alone and is incomplete. The sample lists over 70,000 clones; 70% to 90% were seen once. The sequencing used CD4+ or CD8+ T cells sorted from blood, collected in a trial of the OX40 agonist ivuxolimab. Receptor source: an adult with an advanced solid tumor such as melanoma, head and neck, liver or kidney cancer. CDR3s leave out the opening cysteine and the closing phenylalanine or tryptophan. D genes are given only for firm matches.

d_call	v_call	j_call	cdr3_aa
NA	TRBV5-4	TRBJ2-1	ASSLERGSDEQF
TRBD2	TRBV6-1	TRBJ2-3	ASSEAGGRDTQY
NA	TRBV10-1	TRBJ2-1	ASSETYKKGTYNEQF
NA	TRBV28	TRBJ2-1	ASSLRLASYNEQF
NA	TRBV19	TRBJ2-5	ASSMRTWETQY
NA	TRBV11-3	TRBJ2-2	ASSLKGLAGELF
NA	TRBV11-2	TRBJ2-6	ASSLAAGSLSGANVLT
TRBD2	TRBV6-5	TRBJ2-7	ASKEAGRYEQY
TRBD2	TRBV27	TRBJ2-1	ASGAGGVSYNEQF
NA	TRBV6-5	TRBJ2-7	ASAAVGIPLHEQY
NA	TRBV11-2	TRBJ1-3	ASSLDHIVWAQTSGNTIY
NA	TRBV30	TRBJ2-5	AWKPGLWETQY
TRBD1	TRBV2	TRBJ2-3	ASSETDRDGTDTQY
TRBD2	TRBV6-1	TRBJ2-1	ASSGRLAGDVEQF
NA	TRBV7-9	TRBJ1-2	ASSRGGAGYT
TRBD2	TRBV4-1	TRBJ2-3	ASSHPGLAGGPDRDTQY
NA	TRBV6-1	TRBJ1-2	ASSELGGYT
NA	TRBV7-2	TRBJ2-1	ASSTSGASYNEQF
NA	TRBV2	TRBJ2-7	ASSAFGYEQY
TRBD1	TRBV2	TRBJ2-2	ASRKDRGRTGELF
TRBD1	TRBV27	TRBJ2-5	ASRSTFLPRQGFQETQY
NA	TRBV19	TRBJ2-4	ASSISPTGSKNIQY
TRBD1	TRBV15	TRBJ2-7	ATSRRTGAYEQY
TRBD2	TRBV27	TRBJ2-1	ASSFSGRMDEQF